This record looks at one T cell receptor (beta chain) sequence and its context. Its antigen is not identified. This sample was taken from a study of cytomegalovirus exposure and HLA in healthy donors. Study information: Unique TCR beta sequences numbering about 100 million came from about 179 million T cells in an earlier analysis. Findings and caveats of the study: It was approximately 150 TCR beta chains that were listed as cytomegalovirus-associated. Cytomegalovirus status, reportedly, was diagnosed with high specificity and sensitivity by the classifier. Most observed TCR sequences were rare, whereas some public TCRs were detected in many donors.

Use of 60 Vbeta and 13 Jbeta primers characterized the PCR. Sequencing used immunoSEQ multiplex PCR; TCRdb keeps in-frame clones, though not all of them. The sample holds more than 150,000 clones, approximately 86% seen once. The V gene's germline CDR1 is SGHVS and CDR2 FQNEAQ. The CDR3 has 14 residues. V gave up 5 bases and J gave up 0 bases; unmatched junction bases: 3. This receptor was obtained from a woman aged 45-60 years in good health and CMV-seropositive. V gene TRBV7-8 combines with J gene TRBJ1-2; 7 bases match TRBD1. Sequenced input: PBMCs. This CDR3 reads CASSRGQSNYGYTF. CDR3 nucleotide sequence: TGTGCCAGCAGCAGGGGACAGTCTAACTATGGCTACACCTTC. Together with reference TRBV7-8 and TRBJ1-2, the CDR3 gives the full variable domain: GAGVSQSPRYKVAKRGQDVALRCDPISGHVSLFWYQQALGQGPEFLTYFQNEAQLDKSGLPSDRFFAERPEGSVSTLKIQRTQQEDSAVYLCASSRGQSNYGYTFGSGTRLTVV.